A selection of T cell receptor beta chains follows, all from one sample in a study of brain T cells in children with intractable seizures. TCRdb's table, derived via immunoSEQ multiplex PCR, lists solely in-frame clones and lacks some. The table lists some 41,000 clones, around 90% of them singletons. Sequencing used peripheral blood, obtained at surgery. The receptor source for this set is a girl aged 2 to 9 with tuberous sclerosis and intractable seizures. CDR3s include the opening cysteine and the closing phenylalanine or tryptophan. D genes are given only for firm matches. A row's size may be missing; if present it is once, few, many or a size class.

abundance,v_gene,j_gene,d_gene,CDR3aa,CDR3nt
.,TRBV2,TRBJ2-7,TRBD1,CASRATGTSYEQYF,TGTGCCAGCAGAGCGACAGGGACCTCCTACGAGCAGTACTTC
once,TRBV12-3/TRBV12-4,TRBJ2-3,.,CASSFLRDTQYF,TGTGCCAGCAGTTTTCTCAGAGATACGCAGTATTTT
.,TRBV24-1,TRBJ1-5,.,CATRGDGLGPQHF,TGTGCCACCAGGGGGGACGGATTAGGGCCCCAGCATTTT
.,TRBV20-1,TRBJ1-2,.,CSARGGYGYTF,TGCAGTGCTAGAGGGGGCTATGGCTACACCTTC
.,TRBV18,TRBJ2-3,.,CASSPPGGPDTQYF,TGTGCCAGCTCACCACCAGGGGGGCCAGATACGCAGTATTTT
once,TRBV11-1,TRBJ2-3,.,CASSLRPESTDTQYF,TGTGCCAGCAGCTTAAGGCCAGAAAGCACAGATACGCAGTATTTT
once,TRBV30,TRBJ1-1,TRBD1,CAWSAGTGVTFF,TGTGCCTGGAGTGCGGGGACAGGGGTAACTTTCTTT
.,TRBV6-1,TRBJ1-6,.,CASSERGDPGAVALHF,TGTGCCAGCAGTGAGCGGGGGGACCCAGGGGCCGTCGCCCTCCACTTT
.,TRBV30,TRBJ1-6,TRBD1,CAWRGQGNSPLHF,TGTGCCTGGAGGGGACAGGGGAATTCACCCCTCCACTTT
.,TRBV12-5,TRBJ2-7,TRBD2,CASGLVQKGGESYEQYF,TGTGCTAGTGGTTTGGTACAAAAGGGAGGGGAATCCTACGAGCAGTACTTC
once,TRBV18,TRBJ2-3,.,CASSPRDLTSIHTQYF,TGTGCCAGCTCACCACGGGACCTCACCTCAATACATACGCAGTATTTT
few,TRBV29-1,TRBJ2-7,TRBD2,CSVDGGLAGTPYEQYF,TGCAGCGTGGACGGCGGACTAGCGGGGACCCCCTACGAGCAGTACTTC
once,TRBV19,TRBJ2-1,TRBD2,CASSLERGPYNEQFF,TGTGCCAGTAGTCTAGAGCGGGGGCCTTACAATGAGCAGTTCTTC
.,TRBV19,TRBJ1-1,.,CAVTPGVDTEAFF,TGTGCCGTAACCCCCGGGGTTGACACTGAAGCTTTCTTT
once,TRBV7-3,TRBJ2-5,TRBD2,CASSLYSRLAGVETQYF,TGTGCCAGCAGCTTATATTCTCGGCTAGCGGGGGTGGAGACCCAGTACTTC
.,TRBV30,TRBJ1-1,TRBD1,CAWNRGHTEAFF,TGTGCCTGGAACAGGGGGCACACTGAAGCTTTCTTT
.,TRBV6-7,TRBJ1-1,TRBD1,CASSCRGQKEAFF,TGTGCCAGCAGTTGCAGGGGGCAAAAAGAAGCTTTCTTT
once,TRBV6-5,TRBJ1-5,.,CASSPQEQPQHF,TGTGCCAGCAGTCCTCAAGAGCAGCCCCAGCATTTT
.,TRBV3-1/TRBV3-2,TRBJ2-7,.,CASSQGVGPYEQYF,TGTGCCAGCAGCCAGGGCGTGGGCCCCTACGAGCAGTACTTC
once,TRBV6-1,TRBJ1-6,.,CASSEQGRWNSPLHF,TGTGCCAGCAGTGAACAGGGGAGGTGGAATTCACCCCTCCACTTT
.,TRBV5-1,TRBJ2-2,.,CASSPGSTGELFF,TGCGCCAGCAGCCCGGGAAGTACCGGGGAGCTGTTTTTT
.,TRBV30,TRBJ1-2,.,CACWGGGYTF,TGTGCCTGCTGGGGGGGAGGCTACACCTTC
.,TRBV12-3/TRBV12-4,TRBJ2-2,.,CASSLPGELFF,TGTGCCAGCAGCCTACCCGGGGAGCTGTTTTTT
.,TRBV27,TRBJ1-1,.,CASSGGGMAFF,TGTGCCAGCAGCGGAGGAGGGATGGCTTTCTTT
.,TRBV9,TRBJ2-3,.,CASSARQGSLDTQYF,TGTGCCAGCAGCGCCCGTCAGGGGAGTTTGGATACGCAGTATTTT
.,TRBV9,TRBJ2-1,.,CASSVQAGPYEQFF,TGTGCCAGCAGCGTACAGGCGGGGCCGTATGAGCAGTTCTTC
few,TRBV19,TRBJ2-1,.,CASSPGERGDMFF,TGTGCCAGTAGTCCCGGGGAGAGAGGGGACATGTTCTTC
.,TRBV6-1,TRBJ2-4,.,CASSEGAVKNIQYF,TGTGCCAGCAGTGAAGGGGCAGTCAAAAACATTCAGTACTTC
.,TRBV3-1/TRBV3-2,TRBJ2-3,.,CASSQWALGAGSDGWYF,.
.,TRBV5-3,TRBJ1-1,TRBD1,CARSFDRENTEAFF,TGTGCCAGAAGCTTCGACAGGGAGAACACTGAAGCTTTCTTT
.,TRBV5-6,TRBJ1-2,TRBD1,CASSRTGVRGYTF,TGTGCCAGCAGCCGGACAGGGGTTCGGGGCTACACCTTC
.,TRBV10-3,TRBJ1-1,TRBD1,CAISELTGTANTEAFF,TGTGCCATCAGTGAGCTCACCGGGACAGCGAACACTGAAGCTTTCTTT
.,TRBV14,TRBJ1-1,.,CASSPHWVADTEAFF,TGTGCCAGCAGCCCACATTGGGTGGCGGACACTGAAGCTTTCTTT
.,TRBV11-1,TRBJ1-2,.,CASSPRRDYGYTF,TGTGCCAGCAGCCCCAGGAGGGACTATGGCTACACCTTC
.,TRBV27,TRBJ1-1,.,CASSPHPPGAQAFF,TGTGCCAGCAGTCCCCACCCTCCGGGGGCCCAAGCTTTCTTT
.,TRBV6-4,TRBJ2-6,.,CASSDSGANVLTF,TGTGCCAGCAGTGACTCCGGGGCCAACGTCCTGACTTTC
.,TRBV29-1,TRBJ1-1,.,CSVEDSRMNTEAFF,TGCAGCGTTGAAGACAGTAGAATGAACACTGAAGCTTTCTTT
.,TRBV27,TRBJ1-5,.,CASSLSNQPQHF,TGTGCCAGCAGCCTGAGCAATCAGCCCCAGCATTTT
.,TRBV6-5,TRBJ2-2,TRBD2,CASSFTGTSTGELFF,TGTGCCAGCAGTTTCACCGGGACTAGCACCGGGGAGCTGTTTTTT
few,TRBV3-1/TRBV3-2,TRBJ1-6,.,CASSHRAGSPLHF,TGTGCCAGCAGCCACAGGGCAGGGTCACCCCTCCACTTT
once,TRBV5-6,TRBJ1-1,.,CASSFDRTAEAFF,TGTGCCAGCAGCTTTGACAGGACGGCTGAAGCTTTCTTT
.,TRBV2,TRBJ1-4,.,CASRATLREKLFF,TGTGCCAGCAGGGCGACCCTGCGGGAAAAACTGTTTTTT
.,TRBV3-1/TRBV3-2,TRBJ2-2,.,CASSQDYGPENTGELFF,TGTGCCAGCAGCCAAGATTACGGCCCCGAGAACACCGGGGAGCTGTTTTTT
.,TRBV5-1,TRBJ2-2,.,CASSPAEDTGELFF,TGCGCCAGCAGCCCGGCTGAGGACACCGGGGAGCTGTTTTTT
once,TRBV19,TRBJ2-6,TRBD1,CASSKARTGPLSGANVLTF,TGTGCCAGTAGTAAGGCCCGGACAGGGCCTCTCTCTGGGGCCAACGTCCTGACTTTC
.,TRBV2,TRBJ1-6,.,CASSTRENSPLHF,TGTGCCAGCAGTACCCGGGAGAATTCACCCCTCCACTTT
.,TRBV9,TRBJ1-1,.,CASSVARVGNTEAFF,TGTGCCAGCAGCGTAGCGAGGGTTGGGAACACTGAAGCTTTCTTT
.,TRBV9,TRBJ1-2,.,CASSVRGSYTF,TGTGCCAGCAGCGTCAGGGGTAGCTACACCTTC
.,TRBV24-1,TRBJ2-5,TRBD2,CATSDYPTSGGETQYF,TGTGCCACCAGTGATTACCCGACTAGCGGGGGGGAGACCCAGTACTTC
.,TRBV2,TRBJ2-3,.,CASKQHGTDTQYF,TGTGCCAGCAAACAACACGGCACAGATACGCAGTATTTT
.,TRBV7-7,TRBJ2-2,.,CASSPGPNTGELFF,TGTGCCAGCAGCCCGGGTCCAAACACCGGGGAGCTGTTTTTT
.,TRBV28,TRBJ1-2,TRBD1,CASRGTVDLLGYGYTF,TGTGCCAGCAGGGGGACAGTGGACTTGCTGGGATATGGCTACACCTTC
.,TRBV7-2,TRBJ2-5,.,CASSITSDVETQYF,TGTGCCAGCAGCATAACTAGTGACGTTGAGACCCAGTACTTC
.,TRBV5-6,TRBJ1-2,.,CASSLFAPKGYGYTF,TGTGCCAGCAGCTTATTCGCCCCGAAGGGCTATGGCTACACCTTC
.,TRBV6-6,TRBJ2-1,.,CASSYSSVPHYNEQFF,TGTGCCAGCAGTTACTCATCAGTACCCCACTACAATGAGCAGTTCTTC